The 27 T cell receptor beta chains reported below all come from one sample, sequenced in a study of post-analysis software for immune sequencing data. TCR beta libraries were prepared from cDNA with unique molecular identifiers. TCRdb passed the PCR reads through MiXCR, listing each CDR3 protein once. The profile shows over 150,000 distinct CDR3 sequences, 30% to 45% of them singletons. The sample here was blood, taken after autologous hematopoietic stem cell transplantation. The receptors were sampled from a girl aged 5 to 17 with multiple sclerosis.

This clonotype turned up a few times. The CDR3 region has the DNA TGTGCCAGCAGCCAACCGTATAGCGGCGACAATGAGCAGTTCTTC. Translating it yields CASSQPYSGDNEQFF. The V call is TRBV11-1, the J call TRBJ2-1, with a weak D call TRBD2 (6 bases). The V end lost 5 bases, the J end lost 5 bases, and 16 bases lay between the germline ends. CDR3 length: 15 residues. Germline assignment: CDR1 SGHAT and CDR2 FQDESV (reference sequence).

In this sample, this clonotype turned up many times. The chain joins TRBV6-2 or TRBV6-3 to TRBJ1-5, with D unclear. Trimming removed 8 bases from V and 0 bases from J, with 8 bases in between. Germline V CDR1 and CDR2: MNHEY, SVGEGT. CDR3 length: 13 residues. This CDR3 is CASRITSNQPQHF. The CDR3 nucleotides are TGTGCCAGCCGAATTACTAGCAATCAGCCCCAGCATTTT.

The rearrangement links TRBV20-1 to TRBJ2-5; 10 nucleotides line up with TRBD2. Per germline, CDR1 DFQATT and CDR2 SNEGSKA (reference sequence). The V gene end was trimmed by 7 bases and the J gene end by 1 base; junction bases not matched to a gene: 18. The CDR3 extends over 18 amino acids. The CDR3 coding sequence is TGCAGTGTGGGGGGTCTAGCGGGAGTTTTGGGGCCCCAAGAGACCCAGTACTTC. Protein: CSVGGLAGVLGPQETQYF.

In this sample, this clonotype turned up many times. J is TRBJ2-6 and V is TRBV6-5; D is perhaps TRBD2 (5 bases). The germline V gene encodes CDR1 MNHEY and CDR2 SVGAGI. The CDR3 extends over 17 amino acids. Trimming shortened V by 1 base and J by 0 bases, and 10 bases separated the two germline ends. CDR3 region: CASSYFSGSSGANVLTF. CDR3 DNA: TGTGCCAGCAGTTACTTTTCGGGGAGCTCTGGGGCCAACGTCCTGACTTTC.

This clonotype has a count of ten or more. The genes are TRBV12-3 or TRBV12-4 and TRBJ2-1; no firm D call. Trimming left V 6 bases short and J 6 bases short, with 12 bases between. The CDR3 is made up of 13 amino acids. The CDR3, as DNA: TGTGCCAGCAGCCCCCTTGGGTTCAATGAGCAGTTCTTC. Its protein product is CASSPLGFNEQFF.

The V and J genes are TRBV13 and TRBJ2-5, with 10 bases fitting TRBD1. The better agreement between TRBJ2-7 and the DNA end casts doubt on the J call. Germline CDR1 and CDR2: PRHDT and FYEKMQ (reference sequence). The CDR3 spans 14 residues. DNA for the CDR3: TGTGCCAGCAGCCCCGGACAGGGGGATGCCGAGCAGTACTTC. This sequence encodes CASSPGQGDAEQYF.

This clonotype was observed a few times. The genes are TRBV9 and TRBJ2-3; no clear D. Germline values: CDR1 SGDLS, CDR2 YYNGEE. This CDR3 contains 14 residues. V dropped 3 bases and J dropped 5 bases, with 13 bases sitting between them. DNA of the CDR3: TGTGCCAGCAGCGACCAAAGAACAAGAGATACGCAGTATTTT. As protein: CASSDQRTRDTQYF.

This clonotype is a singleton in its sample. The chain has TRBV28 and TRBJ2-2, with D tentatively TRBD1 or TRBD2 (5 bases each). The V gene's germline CDR1 is MDHEN and CDR2 SYDVKM. V was pared by 5 bases and J by 7 bases, with 8 bases between. This CDR3 spans 12 amino acids. CDR3 amino acids: CASSTRGGELFF. The CDR3 DNA reads TGTGCCAGCAGTACTAGGGGCGGGGAGCTGTTTTTT.

About this clonotype: One base away lies a much larger clone, so this may be a sequencing read error. The conserved final phenylalanine or tryptophan is absent from the CDR3, which likely points to a read error. This sequence joins TRBV20-1 and TRBJ2-1; TRBD2 matches 7 bases. Looked up from germline, CDR1 is DFQATT and CDR2 is SNEGSKA (reference sequence). The CDR3 contains 16 residues. J was trimmed by 5 bases and V by 3 bases; bases with no gene match: 13. DNA of the CDR3: TGCAGTGCTAGCGATGCCAGGCTAGCGGCCCACAATGAGCAGTTCGTC. It encodes CSASDARLAAHNEQFV.

The chain joins TRBV5-1 to TRBJ1-2, with TRBD1 as a possible D gene (5 bases). Germline V gives CDR1 SGHRS, CDR2 YFSETQ. This CDR3 is built from 14 residues. Trimming pared 1 base from V and 1 base from J, leaving 8 bases between. The CDR3 sequence is CASSLHRSNYGYTF. The CDR3 DNA follows: TGCGCCAGCAGCTTGCACAGGAGTAACTATGGCTACACCTTC.

V usage is TRBV12-3 or TRBV12-4 and J usage is TRBJ2-7, with 7 positions matching TRBD2. With 2 bases clipped from V and 1 base from J, the junction kept 14 bases outside the gene matches. CDR3 length equals 18 residues. CDR3 region: CASSLRGGIGLPSYEQYF. DNA of the CDR3: TGTGCCAGCAGTTTAAGGGGAGGGATTGGCCTCCCTTCCTACGAGCAGTACTTC.

This clonotype was observed many times. The rearrangement uses TRBV10-3 and TRBJ1-6; D unclear. The CDR3 is made up of 15 amino acids. The V end was cut by 3 bases, the J end by 9 bases, with 15 bases between. Germline values: CDR1 ENHRY, CDR2 SYGVKD. The CDR3 coding sequence is TGTGCCATCAGTGACCCGATGGGGTTGGGTTCACCCCTCCACTTT. Translated, it gives CAISDPMGLGSPLHF.

The V call is TRBV10-3, the J call TRBJ2-6; TRBD1 matches at 9 bases. Losses at the gene ends were 6 bases for V and 3 bases for J; bases not matched to a gene: 3. This CDR3 has 15 residues. Germline CDR1 and CDR2: ENHRY and SYGVKD. The CDR3 DNA follows: TGTGCCATCAGCCACAGGGGGCTTGGGGCCAACGTCCTGACTTTC. Its translation is CAISHRGLGANVLTF.

This clonotype was observed at least ten times. The CDR3 region is CSVEWGATDTQYF. The CDR3 nucleotides are TGCAGCGTTGAATGGGGCGCGACAGATACGCAGTATTTT. This chain uses TRBV29-1 with TRBJ2-3, with D possibly being TRBD1 (5 bases). Germline V gene lookup returns CDR1 SQVTM and CDR2 ANQGSEA. The CDR3 is 13 amino acids. V lost 2 bases and J lost 3, with 9 bases in between.

The chain uses TRBV12-3 or TRBV12-4 and TRBJ2-1; 7 bases match TRBD2. The J segment lost 8 bases and the V segment lost 5 bases, leaving 9 bases of the junction unmatched. The CDR3 sequence is 14 residues long. CDR3 region: CASSPGAGIDEQFF. CDR3 in DNA: TGTGCCAGCAGTCCCGGAGCGGGAATCGATGAGCAGTTCTTC.

In this sample, this clonotype turned up a few times. This chain joins TRBV10-3 and TRBJ2-5, with 7 bases identical to TRBD1. The CDR3 extends over 18 amino acids. V lost 7 bases and J lost 2; bases outside the gene matches: 19. Germline CDR1 and CDR2: ENHRY and SYGVKD. The CDR3: CAITRVADAGGAQETQYF. CDR3 bases: TGTGCCATCACACGAGTGGCGGATGCAGGGGGAGCGCAAGAGACCCAGTACTTC.

The rearrangement links TRBV27 to TRBJ2-5, with 9 bases that match TRBD2. The length of the CDR3 is 14 residues. Looked up from germline, CDR1 is MNHEY and CDR2 is SMNVEV (reference sequence). The V gene end was trimmed by 6 bases and the J gene end by 5 bases; junction bases not matched to a gene: 7. The CDR3 here is CASSLIAGEETQYF. Written as DNA, the CDR3 is TGTGCCAGCAGCTTAATAGCGGGGGAGGAGACCCAGTACTTC.

The sample holds one count of this clonotype. The chain couples TRBV20-1 to TRBJ2-1; 8 bases match TRBD2. CDR1 is DFQATT and CDR2 is SNEGSKA in the germline V gene (reference sequence). Unmatched junction bases numbered 2, after V lost 3 bases and J lost 7 bases. The CDR3 covers 12 residues. CDR3 in DNA: TGCAGTGCTAGGAGCGGGGGTAATGAGCAGTTCTTC. This encodes CSARSGGNEQFF.

Comments on this clonotype: A much larger clone differs by one base, so this may be a read error. The V and J genes are TRBV4-3 and TRBJ2-4, with 7 bases lining up with TRBD2. This CDR3 region has 14 residues. The germline CDR1 and CDR2 sequences are LGHNA and YSLEER. J gave up 7 bases and V 3 bases, and 6 bases lay outside the gene matches. CDR3 in amino acids: CASSHRAGRNIQYF. In nucleotides, the CDR3 is TGCGCCAGCAGCCACCGAGCGGGACGGAACATTCAGTACTTC.

The rearrangement joins TRBV24-1 to TRBJ2-1; D may be TRBD2 (6 bases). The CDR3 covers 16 residues. The V gene's germline CDR1 is KGHDR and CDR2 SFDVKD. Trimming removed 3 bases at V and 4 bases at J, with 15 bases between. The CDR3 spells CATSDPDYGGYNEQFF. CDR3 bases: TGTGCCACCAGTGATCCGGACTATGGAGGGTACAATGAGCAGTTCTTC.

This clonotype was counted at least ten times. The chain is built from TRBV29-1 and TRBJ2-7; no reliable D call. CDR1 and CDR2 from the germline V gene are SQVTM and ANQGSEA. This CDR3 contains 14 residues. Trimming shortened V by 3 bases and J by 0 bases, and 12 bases separated the two germline ends. The CDR3 coding sequence is TGCAGCGTTGAGGTGGCACCGAGCTCCTACGAGCAGTACTTC. This translates into CSVEVAPSSYEQYF.

There are a few counts of this clonotype. The rearrangement uses TRBV4-3 and TRBJ1-4, with D unresolved. The CDR3 consists of 13 residues. Germline V gene sequence: CDR1 LGHNA, CDR2 YSLEER. Deletions cut 4 bases from V and 7 bases from J, with 10 bases between. CDR3 in DNA: TGCGCCAGCAGCCGAAGAAGCGGTGAAAAACTGTTTTTT. Its protein product is CASSRRSGEKLFF.

The chain has TRBV20-1 and TRBJ2-7; TRBD2 matches at 11 bases. CDR3 size: 19 residues. The junction had 21 bases not matched to a gene; V was cut back by 1 base and J by 7 bases. Germline V gene lookup returns CDR1 DFQATT and CDR2 SNEGSKA (reference sequence). The CDR3 nucleotides are TGCAGTGCTAGAGGGATGCGTCTGGCTAGCGGGAGGCGGGGAAATGAGCAGTACTTC. It specifies CSARGMRLASGRRGNEQYF.

J is TRBJ2-3 and V is TRBV13; D unresolved. This CDR3 spans 14 amino acids. Trimming took off 0 bases at V and 3 bases at J, with 7 bases between the two ends. Germline V gene lookup returns CDR1 PRHDT and CDR2 FYEKMQ (reference sequence). Written as DNA, the CDR3 is TGTGCCAGCAGCTTAGGATTGGGAACAGATACGCAGTATTTT. Translating it yields CASSLGLGTDTQYF. Filled out from reference TRBV13 and TRBJ2-3, the complete variable domain reads AAGVIQSPRHLIKEKRETATLKCYPIPRHDTVYWYQQGPGQDPQFLISFYEKMQSDKGSIPDRFSAQQFSDYHSELNMSSLELGDSALYFCASSLGLGTDTQYFGPGTRLTVL.

The chain uses TRBV12-1 and TRBJ2-7; TRBD2 reflects the table's D call only, with no check against the DNA. TRBV12-1 is given as a pseudogene. This CDR3 is 19 amino acids long. CDR3 in DNA: TGTGCCAGCAGCACCCCGGGACTAGCGGGAGGCCTTCCCTCCTACGAGCAGTACTTC. Its translation is CASSTPGLAGGLPSYEQYF.

This clonotype was counted ten times or more. The chain is built from TRBV27 and TRBJ2-3; D call uncertain. Trimming removed 8 bases from V and 2 bases from J, with 11 bases in between. This CDR3 contains 13 residues. Germline V gives CDR1 MNHEY, CDR2 SMNVEV (reference sequence). As DNA, the CDR3 is TGTGCCAGCCGGCAGTTTGCCACAGATACGCAGTATTTT. Its translation is CASRQFATDTQYF.

This chain uses TRBV27 with TRBJ1-5; D gene unclear. The germline V gene has CDR1 MNHEY and CDR2 SMNVEV (reference sequence). The CDR3 has 14 amino acids. Trimming stripped 6 bases from V and 0 bases from J, with 9 bases between. CDR3 amino acids: CASSSGRSNQPQHF. DNA of the CDR3: TGTGCCAGCAGCTCTGGACGTAGCAATCAGCCCCAGCATTTT.